This entry describes one T cell receptor (beta chain). RNA transcripts gave rise to amplified TCR beta CDR3 regions. Carried out on the TCR CDR3, a first-round RT-PCR used the HTBI primer set. TCRdb reprocessed the multiplex PCR reads via MiXCR and lists one record per CDR3 protein. Seen here are 250,000 or so distinct CDR3 sequences, over 12% observed once, and the top ten hold over 25%. Trimming pared 2 bases from V and 5 bases from J, leaving 10 bases between. Germline CDR1 ENHRY, CDR2 SYGVKD. The CDR3 is 13 residues long. Pregnant or lactating patients were excluded, as were those with uncontrolled infection or other autoimmune disease. On the basis of clinical symptoms, serum thyroxine and TRAb, thyroid ultrasound and orbital computed tomography, diagnoses were made. Drawn at first hyperthyroidism diagnosis, the blood sample preceded any ophthalmopathy symptoms. PBMCs came from around 10 ml fresh peripheral blood.

The sample is drawn from a study of T cells in Graves' hyperthyroidism and ophthalmopathy. Source material: blood. This receptor was identified in a woman aged 50 to 65 with Graves' hyperthyroidism that later progressed to Graves' ophthalmopathy. This chain connects TRBV10-3 to TRBJ2-7, with D possibly TRBD2 on 7 matching bases. The CDR3 protein is CAISEVGGHEQYF. DNA for the CDR3: TGTGCCATCAGTGAGGTGGGGGGGCACGAGCAGTACTTC.